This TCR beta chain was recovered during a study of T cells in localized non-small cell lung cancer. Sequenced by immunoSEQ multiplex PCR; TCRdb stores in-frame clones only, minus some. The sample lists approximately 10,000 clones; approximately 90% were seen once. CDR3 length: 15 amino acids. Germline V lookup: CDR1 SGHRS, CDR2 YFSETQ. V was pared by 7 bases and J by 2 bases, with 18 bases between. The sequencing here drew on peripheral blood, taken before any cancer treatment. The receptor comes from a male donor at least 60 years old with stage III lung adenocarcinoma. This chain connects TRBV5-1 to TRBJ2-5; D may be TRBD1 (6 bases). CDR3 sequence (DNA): TGCGCCAGCCAAAGACAGGCCTTAGATCAAGAGACCCAGTACTTC. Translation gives CASQRQALDQETQYF.